Each of the 26 T cell receptor beta chains below was sequenced from the same sample in a study of CD8 T cells in Susac syndrome. cDNA came from roughly 0.53 to 1 ug RNA primed by random hexamers. Each CDR3 protein gets one entry after TCRdb re-called the immunoSEQ multiplex PCR reads with MiXCR. The sample includes approximately 150,000 distinct CDR3 sequences, approximately 93% seen only once; the top ten take roughly 0.097%. The sample consisted of CD4+ T cells from PBMCs. These receptor sequences come from a human donor with multiple sclerosis.

The chain couples TRBV6-1 to TRBJ2-2; 8 bases line up with TRBD1. Looked up from germline, CDR1 is MNHNS and CDR2 is SASEGT. The V segment lost 7 bases and the J segment 0 bases; nucleotides outside the gene matches: 7. This CDR3 is built from 16 residues. As DNA, the CDR3 is TGTGCCAGCACTCAATCAGGGGGCTCGAACACCGGGGAGCTGTTTTTT. Translation gives CASTQSGGSNTGELFF.

The gene calls are TRBV7-2 and TRBJ2-1, with 9 nucleotides matching TRBD2. Trimming cost V 5 bases and J 3 bases; bases outside gene matches: 14. This CDR3 is 18 amino acids long. The germline V gene has CDR1 SGHTA and CDR2 FQGNSA. This CDR3 is CASSTNVPGLAFYNEQFF. The CDR3 DNA is TGTGCCAGCAGCACAAATGTGCCGGGACTAGCTTTCTACAATGAGCAGTTCTTC.

The chain has TRBV30 and TRBJ2-5, with D possibly called TRBD1 or TRBD2 (7 bases each). Trimming cost V 0 bases and J 2 bases, with 16 bases left between them. CDR1 and CDR2 (germline): GTSNPN, SVGIG (reference sequence). This CDR3 spans 16 amino acids. The CDR3 sequence: CAWSVQGSGKQETQYF. The CDR3 DNA reads TGTGCCTGGAGTGTACAGGGGAGCGGGAAACAAGAGACCCAGTACTTC.

J is TRBJ2-7 and V is TRBV5-1; TRBD2 agrees at 9 bases. The CDR3 contains 15 residues. Trimming removed 1 base from V and 6 bases from J; junction bases left unmatched: 8. Germline V gene sequence: CDR1 SGHRS, CDR2 YFSETQ. This chain's CDR3 is CASSLRASGGFEQYF. DNA for the CDR3: TGCGCCAGCAGCTTGAGGGCGAGCGGGGGGTTCGAGCAGTACTTC. Full variable domain (remainder filled in from reference TRBV5-1 and TRBJ2-7): KAGVTQTPRYLIKTRGQQVTLSCSPISGHRSVSWYQQTPGQGLQFLFEYFSETQRNKGNFPGRFSGRQFSNSRSEMNVSTLELGDSALYLCASSLRASGGFEQYFGPGTRLTVT.

This chain uses TRBV28 with TRBJ2-5; D may be TRBD1 or TRBD2 (5 bases each). The CDR3 totals 13 residues. V dropped 7 bases and J dropped 5 bases, with 14 bases sitting between them. Germline V gives CDR1 MDHEN, CDR2 SYDVKM. CDR3 in amino acids: CASKVTGRETQYF. The CDR3 nucleotides are TGTGCCAGCAAGGTTACGGGGCGCGAGACCCAGTACTTC. Using reference TRBV28 and TRBJ2-5 for the parts outside the CDR3, the full variable domain is DVKVTQSSRYLVKRTGEKVFLECVQDMDHENMFWYRQDPGLGLRLIYFSYDVKMKEKGDIPEGYSVSREKKERFSLILESASTNQTSMYLCASKVTGRETQYFGPGTRLLVL.

V is TRBV18 and J is TRBJ1-1; D is undetermined. Germline lookup yields CDR1 KGHSH and CDR2 LQKENI. V was trimmed by 3 bases and J by 0 bases, leaving 8 bases between them. The CDR3 length is 14 residues. The CDR3 DNA sequence: TGTGCCAGCTCACCGGTCCGAATGAACACTGAAGCTTTCTTT. This translates into CASSPVRMNTEAFF.

The chain links TRBV20-1 to TRBJ2-1; D unresolved. CDR1 and CDR2 (germline): DFQATT, SNEGSKA (reference sequence). V lost 3 bases and J lost 8, with 8 bases in between. The CDR3 sequence is 11 residues long. In nucleotides, the CDR3 is TGCAGTGCTAGTTTCGTTTATGAGCAGTTCTTC. Protein product: CSASFVYEQFF.

The genes are TRBV28 and TRBJ1-2; D unresolved. CDR1 is MDHEN and CDR2 is SYDVKM in the germline V gene. The CDR3 runs to 14 residues. Between the trimmed V and J ends, which lost 3 bases and 8 bases, there was a span of 16 bases. The CDR3 sequence is CASSLSNPLGGYTF. The CDR3 DNA is TGTGCCAGCAGTTTGTCCAACCCGTTGGGAGGCTACACCTTC.

The chain uses TRBV20-1 and TRBJ1-6; the D gene is possibly TRBD1 (5 bases). This CDR3 spans 16 amino acids. The germline V gene has CDR1 DFQATT and CDR2 SNEGSKA (reference sequence). With 6 bases removed from V and 1 base from J, the gap between germline ends came to 16 bases. In DNA form, the CDR3 reads TGCAGTGCGCCCGACAGCAAGGGGTCCTATAATTCACCCCTCCACTTT. The encoded protein is CSAPDSKGSYNSPLHF.

V gene TRBV9 combines with J gene TRBJ2-7, with TRBD2 matching over 10 bases. Germline CDR1 is SGDLS and CDR2 is YYNGEE. This CDR3 comprises 13 residues. Trimming took 3 bases from V and 7 from J; bases not matched to a gene: 4. CDR3 DNA sequence: TGTGCCAGCAGCGCGGGACTAGCGTTAGAGCAGTACTTC. Encoded protein: CASSAGLALEQYF. The full variable domain, its missing parts supplied by reference TRBV9 and TRBJ2-7, is DSGVTQTPKHLITATGQRVTLRCSPRSGDLSVYWYQQSLDQGLQFLIQYYNGEERAKGNILERFSAQQFPDLHSELNLSSLELGDSALYFCASSAGLALEQYFGPGTRLTVT.

CDR3 residues: CPPGTELGTEAFF. The CDR3 bases are TGCCCTCCGGGCACGGAGCTGGGCACTGAAGCTTTCTTT. V gene TRBV23-1 combines with J gene TRBJ1-1; D gene uncertain. TRBV23-1 is filed as an ORF, its function uncertain. CDR3 length equals 13 residues.

The V gene is TRBV12-3 or TRBV12-4, the J gene TRBJ1-1; D unclear. V dropped 2 bases and J dropped 6 bases, with 10 bases sitting between them. The CDR3 sequence is 13 residues long. CDR3 DNA sequence: TGTGCCAGCAGTTTACTAGCACGGGCTGAAGCTTTCTTT. Amino acid sequence: CASSLLARAEAFF.

This sequence joins TRBV3-1 and TRBJ1-3; D is uncertain. The CDR3 loop spans 12 amino acids. Trimming cost V 0 bases and J 4 bases, with 1 base left between them. Germline CDR1 reads LGHDT; CDR2 reads YNNKEL (reference sequence). CDR3 sequence: CASSQEGNTIYF. CDR3 DNA sequence: TGTGCCAGCAGCCAAGAAGGAAACACCATATATTTT.

The V and J genes are TRBV18 and TRBJ1-6; D uncertain. In germline, CDR1 is KGHSH, CDR2 LQKENI. This CDR3 contains 15 residues. V lost 2 bases and J lost 4, with 9 bases in between. DNA for the CDR3: TGTGCCAGCTCACCAAGGTCGGGGTATAATTCACCCCTCCACTTT. Its protein product is CASSPRSGYNSPLHF.

This CDR3 is CACSDRGANNSPLHF. The CDR3 DNA reads TGCGCCTGCTCGGACCGGGGGGCGAATAATTCACCCCTCCACTTT. The chain recombines TRBV5-1 with TRBJ1-6; tentatively, D is TRBD1 (6 bases). V was pared by 10 bases and J by 5 bases, with 19 bases between. The germline gives CDR1 SGHRS, CDR2 YFSETQ. The CDR3 extends over 15 amino acids.

The J gene is TRBJ2-7, the V gene TRBV7-2, with a possible D match to TRBD1 (5 bases). This CDR3 contains 16 residues. Trimming stripped 2 bases from V and 4 bases from J, with 18 bases between. CDR1 is SGHTA, CDR2 FQGNSA, per germline. The DNA for the CDR3 is TGTGCCAGCAGCTTAAAAGACAGCCTCCTTTCGTACGAGCAGTACTTC. Translated: CASSLKDSLLSYEQYF. Full variable domain (remainder filled in from reference TRBV7-2 and TRBJ2-7): GAGVSQSPSNKVTEKGKDVELRCDPISGHTALYWYRQSLGQGLEFLIYFQGNSAPDKSGLPSDRFSAERTGGSVSTLTIQRTQQEDSAVYLCASSLKDSLLSYEQYFGPGTRLTVT.

Here the CDR3 reads CASSPGTGKGTQYF. In DNA, the CDR3 is TGCGCCAGCAGCCCCGGAACAGGGAAGGGTACGCAGTATTTT. The V call is TRBV5-1, the J call TRBJ2-3, with TRBD1 as a possible D gene (6 bases). Trimming pared 4 bases from V and 8 bases from J, leaving 17 bases between. CDR3 length: 14 residues. Germline assignment: CDR1 SGHRS and CDR2 YFSETQ. The variable domain in full, completed from reference TRBV5-1 and TRBJ2-3, reads KAGVTQTPRYLIKTRGQQVTLSCSPISGHRSVSWYQQTPGQGLQFLFEYFSETQRNKGNFPGRFSGRQFSNSRSEMNVSTLELGDSALYLCASSPGTGKGTQYFGPGTRLTVL.

The chain recombines TRBV13 with TRBJ1-1; D unresolved. This CDR3 contains 13 residues. V shed 0 bases and J shed 7 bases, with 9 bases lying between them. Per the germline V gene, CDR1 is PRHDT and CDR2 is FYEKMQ (reference sequence). For the CDR3, the DNA is TGTGCCAGCAGCTTAGGCAGGCGGGGTGAAGCTTTCTTT. It encodes CASSLGRRGEAFF.

Here the CDR3 reads CASSEALSREYNQPQHF. The CDR3 DNA reads as TGTGCCAGCAGTGAAGCACTCTCCAGGGAGTACAATCAGCCCCAGCATTTT. This chain joins TRBV2 and TRBJ1-5; a possible D gene is TRBD1 (5 bases). The CDR3 is made up of 17 amino acids. Between the trimmed V and J ends, which lost 0 bases and 3 bases, there was a span of 15 bases. In germline, CDR1 is SNHLY, CDR2 FYNNEI.

V usage is TRBV30 and J usage is TRBJ1-2, with 10 bases that match TRBD1. The junction had 7 bases not matched to a gene; V was cut back by 2 bases and J by 4 bases. The germline V gene has CDR1 GTSNPN and CDR2 SVGIG (reference sequence). The CDR3 sequence is 15 residues long. CDR3 nucleotides: TGTGCCTGGAGTCGAAAGGGACAGGGGTTCTATGGCTACACCTTC. Translation: CAWSRKGQGFYGYTF.

The rearrangement joins TRBV18 to TRBJ2-7; D unresolved. Germline values: CDR1 KGHSH, CDR2 LQKENI. The CDR3 totals 15 residues. The V and J ends lost 3 bases and 7 bases respectively, with 19 bases between them. CDR3 nucleotide sequence: TGTGCCAGCTCACCCGTCCCTTGGATATGGGAAGAGCAGTACTTC. This encodes CASSPVPWIWEEQYF.

The chain links TRBV4-1 to TRBJ2-1; 9 nucleotides agree with TRBD1. From germline, CDR1 is MGHRA and CDR2 YSYEKL. The CDR3 loop spans 16 amino acids. The ends lost 0 bases at V and 8 bases at J; junction bases unmatched: 8. CDR3 protein: CASSQDHRDRDDEQFF. The CDR3 DNA sequence: TGCGCCAGCAGCCAAGACCATAGGGACAGGGACGATGAGCAGTTCTTC.

The V call is TRBV2, the J call TRBJ2-3; D possibly uses TRBD1 or TRBD2 (5 bases each). CDR1 is SNHLY, CDR2 FYNNEI, per germline. Trimming took 6 bases from V and 4 from J, leaving 14 bases between them. CDR3 length: 14 residues. CDR3 DNA sequence: TGTGCCAGCAGGAAGGGACCTGAGGCAGATACGCAGTATTTT. This encodes CASRKGPEADTQYF.

The rearrangement uses TRBV4-2 and TRBJ2-4, with D perhaps TRBD2 (5 bases). The CDR3 has 14 residues. Germline V gene sequence: CDR1 LGHNA, CDR2 YNFKEQ. Trimming took off 5 bases at V and 6 bases at J, with 14 bases between the two ends. This CDR3 is CASSYLGIVNIQYF. CDR3 in DNA: TGTGCCAGCAGCTACCTCGGGATAGTAAACATTCAGTACTTC.

As DNA, the CDR3 is TGCAGTGCTAGCCCCAGCGGCCCTTACAATGAGCAGTTCTTC. It translates to CSASPSGPYNEQFF. J is TRBJ2-1 and V is TRBV20-1, with D possibly matching TRBD2 (5 bases). V was trimmed by 3 bases and J by 4 bases, leaving 13 bases between them. Germline assignment: CDR1 DFQATT and CDR2 SNEGSKA (reference sequence). This CDR3 contains 14 residues.

The rearrangement links TRBV28 to TRBJ1-2; unclear D gene. The CDR3 totals 14 residues. Trimming stripped 6 bases from V and 1 base from J, with 12 bases between. Germline CDR1 is MDHEN and CDR2 is SYDVKM. The CDR3 nucleotides are TGTGCCAGCAGCCTCCACGGGGTTAACTATGGCTACACCTTC. Protein sequence: CASSLHGVNYGYTF.